Listed here are 8 T cell receptor beta chains from one sample, sequenced in a study of monozygotic twins with inflammatory bowel disease. TCRdb re-called the 5' RACE reads; one entry per CDR3 protein, DNA not given. Recorded for this sample: roughly 300,000 distinct CDR3 sequences. Sequenced input: blood. These TCRs come from a human donor with ulcerative colitis or Crohn's disease, or a healthy co-twin of an affected twin (not recorded which).

V usage is TRBV11-1 and J usage is TRBJ2-3; TCRdb returns TRBD2, unconfirmable since there is no DNA. The CDR3 contains 20 residues. The germline V gene encodes CDR1 SGHAT and CDR2 FQDESV (reference sequence). The CDR3 reads CASSPGTSGRWGMGADTQYF. The full variable domain, with the rest looked up from reference TRBV11-1 and TRBJ2-3, is EAEVAQSPRYKITEKSQAVAFWCDPISGHATLYWYRQILGQGPELLVQFQDESVVDDSQLPKDRFSAERLKGVDSTLKIQPAELGDSAMYLCASSPGTSGRWGMGADTQYFGPGTRLTVL.

This chain uses TRBV20-1 with TRBJ2-7. This CDR3 is built from 16 residues. CDR1 is DFQATT, CDR2 SNEGSKA, per germline (reference sequence). CDR3 in amino acids: CSARDTYRSSSYEQYF.

The chain has TRBV6-2 or TRBV6-3 and TRBJ2-2; as DNA is missing, the TRBD1 call by TCRdb cannot be tested. This CDR3 is built from 17 residues. Germline V lookup: CDR1 MNHEY, CDR2 SVGEGT. CDR3 sequence reads: CASSYRDKLLLTGELFF.

V and J are TRBV20-1 and TRBJ2-3; there is no DNA to check the TCRdb D call of TRBD2. This CDR3 is 14 amino acids long. Looked up from germline, CDR1 is DFQATT and CDR2 is SNEGSKA (reference sequence). Here the CDR3 reads CSARKAGASDTQYF.

This chain uses TRBV5-5 with TRBJ2-3; without DNA, the TCRdb call of TRBD1 cannot be checked. Germline lookup yields CDR1 SGHKS and CDR2 YYEKEE (reference sequence). This CDR3 region has 13 residues. The CDR3 here is CASSVTGQGTQYF.

The chain uses TRBV6-5 and TRBJ2-5; the D call of TRBD1 rests on TCRdb alone, since no DNA is present to check it. The germline gives CDR1 MNHEY, CDR2 SVGAGI. The CDR3 is 14 amino acids. This CDR3 reads CASSYSMGEETQYF.

This sequence joins TRBV12-3 or TRBV12-4 and TRBJ2-2. CDR3 length equals 15 residues. The CDR3 reads CASSLRLNRTGELFF.

V gene TRBV4-3 combines with J gene TRBJ2-3. Germline V CDR1 and CDR2: LGHNA, YSLEER. The CDR3 is 15 residues long. The CDR3 here is CASSQDRIYTDTQYF.